One sample yielded the 10 T cell receptor beta chains listed below, sequenced in a study of T cell responses to AZD1222 COVID-19 vaccine. The assay was immunoSEQ multiplex PCR, and TCRdb's table has in-frame clones only and misses some. The sample carries approximately 150,000 clones, roughly 92% recorded once. The sequenced sample was peripheral blood, obtained 28 days after the second AZD1222 dose. Receptors originate from an adult who received the AZD1222 COVID-19 vaccine.

This chain joins TRBV5-1 and TRBJ2-2; D remains ambiguous. This CDR3 is built from 15 residues. The germline gives CDR1 SGHRS, CDR2 YFSETQ. V shed 1 base and J shed 5 bases, with 12 bases lying between them. CDR3 in amino acids: CASSLPAGQTGELFF. CDR3 sequence (DNA): TGCGCCAGCAGCTTGCCAGCAGGTCAGACCGGGGAGCTGTTTTTT.

This chain joins TRBV5-5 and TRBJ1-4, with 7 bases matching TRBD1. Germline loops: CDR1 SGHKS, CDR2 YYEKEE (reference sequence). Trimming cost V 3 bases and J 4 bases; bases outside gene matches: 6. This CDR3 region has 15 residues. CDR3 amino acids: CASSYWTGYNEKLFF. Written as DNA, the CDR3 is TGTGCCAGCAGCTACTGGACAGGCTATAATGAAAAACTGTTTTTT.

The CDR3 loop reads CASSYMEVGQPQHF. CDR3 DNA: TGTGCCAGCAGTTACATGGAGGTAGGGCAGCCCCAGCATTTT. This chain joins TRBV6-5 and TRBJ1-5; no reliable D call. Per the germline V gene, CDR1 is MNHEY and CDR2 is SVGAGI. V gave up 2 bases and J gave up 7 bases, with 12 bases separating them. The CDR3 spans 14 residues.

The J gene is TRBJ2-1, the V gene TRBV5-8; weak D call: TRBD2 (5 bases). Germline V lookup: CDR1 SGHTS, CDR2 YDEGEE. The CDR3 is 14 residues long. The V end lost 5 bases, the J end lost 8 bases, and 17 bases lay between the germline ends. The CDR3 spells CASSSDQRRDEQFF. CDR3 nucleotide sequence: TGTGCCAGCAGTAGTGATCAAAGGCGGGATGAGCAGTTCTTC.

This sequence joins TRBV28 and TRBJ1-2, with D unresolved. V was trimmed by 4 bases and J by 6 bases, leaving 18 bases between them. The CDR3 spans 15 residues. Germline CDR1 and CDR2: MDHEN and SYDVKM. In DNA form, the CDR3 reads TGTGCCAGCAGTTCCGGGGAGGCAGTTGGGGATGGCTACACCTTC. Residues: CASSSGEAVGDGYTF.

This clone was recorded a few times. The chain employs TRBV6-2 or TRBV6-3 and TRBJ2-2; tentatively, D is TRBD1 (5 bases). Trimming took off 5 bases at V and 5 bases at J, with 18 bases between the two ends. The CDR3 sequence is 16 residues long. Germline CDR1 MNHEY, CDR2 SVGEGT. The CDR3 reads CASSHERDGQTGELFF. CDR3 nucleotide sequence: TGTGCCAGCAGTCATGAGCGCGACGGACAAACCGGGGAGCTGTTTTTT.

This clone has more than one count but fewer than ten. The chain employs TRBV24-1 and TRBJ2-3; no firm D call. CDR1 is KGHDR and CDR2 is SFDVKD in the germline V gene. V dropped 5 bases and J dropped 0 bases, with 8 bases sitting between them. CDR3 length: 14 residues. CDR3 DNA: TGTGCCACCAGTGTTGGGGTCAGCACAGATACGCAGTATTTT. Its protein is CATSVGVSTDTQYF.

The chain employs TRBV2 and TRBJ1-5; no definite D call. Trimming stripped 4 bases from V and 1 base from J, with 8 bases between. CDR3 size: 14 residues. Per germline, CDR1 SNHLY and CDR2 FYNNEI. This chain's CDR3 is CASSASRSNQPQHF. The CDR3 DNA reads TGTGCCAGCAGTGCCTCTAGAAGCAATCAGCCCCAGCATTTT.

This chain joins TRBV6-6 and TRBJ1-1, with D maybe TRBD1 (5 bases). CDR1 is MNHNY, CDR2 SVGAGI, per germline (reference sequence). V was trimmed by 2 bases and J by 4 bases, leaving 11 bases between them. This CDR3 is 14 amino acids long. The CDR3 sequence: CASSYRGVGTEAFF. CDR3 DNA sequence: TGTGCCAGCAGTTACCGAGGGGTTGGCACTGAAGCTTTCTTT.

The gene calls are TRBV23-1 and TRBJ2-1; D is perhaps TRBD2 (6 bases). Being an ORF, TRBV23-1 has a function that is uncertain. V lost 1 base, J lost 0 bases, and 13 bases lay in between. This CDR3 has 17 residues. The CDR3 spells CASSQFLARSSYNEQFF. CDR3 bases: TGCGCCAGCAGTCAATTCCTAGCGCGCAGCTCCTACAATGAGCAGTTCTTC.